These 12 T cell receptor beta chains came from one sample sequenced in a study of blood T cell repertoires in COVID-19. Sequencing used immunoSEQ multiplex PCR; TCRdb keeps in-frame clones, though not all of them. The table records 280,000 or so clones, 90% of them present only once. Material for sequencing was PBMCs or T cells enriched from blood (not recorded which). Receptor source: a woman aged 18-29 years with acute COVID-19.

The chain uses TRBV2 and TRBJ2-7; 9 bases line up with TRBD2. V shed 0 bases and J 0 bases; nucleotides not matched to a gene: 12. Looked up from germline, CDR1 is SNHLY and CDR2 is FYNNEI. CDR3 size: 19 residues. In DNA, the CDR3 is TGTGCCAGCAGTGAAGCGCTTGTTAGCGGGAGAAGGCACTCCTACGAGCAGTACTTC. It translates to CASSEALVSGRRHSYEQYF.

The chain is built from TRBV27 and TRBJ2-2; tentative D call: TRBD2 (5 bases). This CDR3 has 12 residues. Germline CDR1 reads MNHEY; CDR2 reads SMNVEV (reference sequence). V was pared by 2 bases and J by 9 bases, with 7 bases between. CDR3 bases: TGTGCCAGCAGTTTAATCGGGAGGGAGCTGTTTTTT. Protein product: CASSLIGRELFF.

The chain joins TRBV6-5 to TRBJ2-7; a possible D gene is TRBD2 (5 bases). Germline values: CDR1 MNHEY, CDR2 SVGAGI. V lost 7 bases and J lost 3, with 13 bases in between. The CDR3 sequence is 13 residues long. CDR3 loop: CASKSSGSYEQYF. The CDR3 nucleotides are TGTGCCAGCAAGTCCTCGGGGAGCTACGAGCAGTACTTC.

This chain links TRBV7-3 with TRBJ2-7, with 7 nucleotides matching TRBD1. Germline values: CDR1 SGHTA, CDR2 FQGTGA. Trimming took 5 bases from V and 3 from J; bases not matched to a gene: 7. The CDR3 consists of 14 residues. The CDR3 loop is CASSPTGTDYEQYF. CDR3 DNA: TGTGCCAGCAGCCCTACCGGGACAGACTACGAGCAGTACTTC.

This chain links TRBV24-1 with TRBJ2-3; D is ambiguous. V was shortened by 5 bases and J by 5 bases, with 16 bases between the two germline ends. CDR1 is KGHDR, CDR2 SFDVKD, per germline. The CDR3 loop spans 15 amino acids. CDR3 region: CATSADAQNEDTQYF. The DNA of the CDR3 is TGTGCCACCAGTGCAGATGCACAAAACGAAGATACGCAGTATTTT.

The chain combines TRBV10-1 with TRBJ2-7, with 8 bases identical to TRBD2. Trimming removed 1 base from V and 2 bases from J; junction bases left unmatched: 13. Germline V gene lookup returns CDR1 WNHNN and CDR2 SYGVQD (reference sequence). The CDR3 has 18 amino acids. This CDR3 is CASSEWRRGAGGAYEQYF. For the CDR3, the DNA is TGCGCCAGCAGTGAGTGGAGGCGGGGGGCGGGAGGAGCCTACGAGCAGTACTTC.

The V gene is TRBV30, the J gene TRBJ1-6; maybe TRBD1 (5 bases). The V gene's germline CDR1 is GTSNPN and CDR2 SVGIG (reference sequence). V was cut by 5 bases and J by 7 bases, with 24 bases left in between. The CDR3 loop spans 17 amino acids. The CDR3, as DNA: TGTGCCTGGTCCACACGAGGGAGGGGTGCGGAAAATTCACCCCTCCACTTT. This codes for CAWSTRGRGAENSPLHF.

This rearrangement joins TRBV24-1 to TRBJ2-1; 10 nucleotides line up with TRBD2. The CDR3 consists of 16 residues. The V gene's germline CDR1 is KGHDR and CDR2 SFDVKD. Trimming cost V 0 bases and J 9 bases; bases outside gene matches: 7. The CDR3 DNA is TGTGCCACCAGTGATTTGCCCGGGACTAGCGACGGTGAGCAGTTCTTC. Its protein is CATSDLPGTSDGEQFF.

V and J are TRBV6-5 and TRBJ1-4; D unclear. The CDR3 consists of 15 residues. In germline, CDR1 is MNHEY, CDR2 SVGAGI. Between the trimmed V and J ends, which lost 9 bases and 6 bases, there was a span of 20 bases. In DNA form, the CDR3 reads TGTGCCAGTACTTCAAGTCCCGGGAGCGATGAAAAACTGTTTTTT. It specifies CASTSSPGSDEKLFF.

The chain is built from TRBV19 and TRBJ2-3, with D possibly being TRBD1 (6 bases). The CDR3 totals 15 residues. The germline V and J ends were trimmed by 6 bases and 0 bases, with 13 bases remaining between them. Germline assignment: CDR1 LNHDA and CDR2 SQIVND (reference sequence). CDR3: CASRSFGGSTDTQYF. DNA for the CDR3: TGTGCCAGTAGATCCTTTGGGGGCAGCACAGATACGCAGTATTTT.

The chain employs TRBV18 and TRBJ2-1; D ambiguous. The germline V gene encodes CDR1 KGHSH and CDR2 LQKENI. The ends were cut back, 0 bases at V and 6 bases at J, with 9 bases in the middle. There are 14 residues in the CDR3. The CDR3 coding sequence is TGTGCCAGCTCACCACCTACGCTAGTCAATGAGCAGTTCTTC. The encoded protein is CASSPPTLVNEQFF.

The chain recombines TRBV12-3 or TRBV12-4 with TRBJ1-2; D is undetermined. Between the trimmed V and J ends, which lost 3 bases and 0 bases, there was a span of 5 bases. This CDR3 region has 13 residues. The CDR3 here is CASSFGTNYGYTF. In DNA form, the CDR3 reads TGTGCCAGCAGTTTTGGCACTAACTATGGCTACACCTTC.